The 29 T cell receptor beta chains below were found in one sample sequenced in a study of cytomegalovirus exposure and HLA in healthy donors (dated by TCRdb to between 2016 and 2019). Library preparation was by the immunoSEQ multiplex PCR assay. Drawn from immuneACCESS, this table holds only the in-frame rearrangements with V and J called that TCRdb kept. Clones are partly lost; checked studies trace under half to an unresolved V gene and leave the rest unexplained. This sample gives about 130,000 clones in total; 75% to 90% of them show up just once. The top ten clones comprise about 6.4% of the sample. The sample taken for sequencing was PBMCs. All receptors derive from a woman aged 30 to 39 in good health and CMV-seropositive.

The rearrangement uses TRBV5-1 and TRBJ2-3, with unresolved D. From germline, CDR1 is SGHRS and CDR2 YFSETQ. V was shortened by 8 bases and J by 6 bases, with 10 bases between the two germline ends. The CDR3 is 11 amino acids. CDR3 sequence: CASRSRDTQYF. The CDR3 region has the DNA TGCGCCAGTCGTAGTCGTGATACGCAGTATTTT.

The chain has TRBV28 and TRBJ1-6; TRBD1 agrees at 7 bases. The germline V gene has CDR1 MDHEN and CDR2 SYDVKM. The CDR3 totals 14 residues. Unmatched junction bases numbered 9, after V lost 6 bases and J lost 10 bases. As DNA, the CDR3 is TGTGCCAGCAGAGACAGGGCTTTCGCGTCACCCCTCCACTTT. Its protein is CASRDRAFASPLHF.

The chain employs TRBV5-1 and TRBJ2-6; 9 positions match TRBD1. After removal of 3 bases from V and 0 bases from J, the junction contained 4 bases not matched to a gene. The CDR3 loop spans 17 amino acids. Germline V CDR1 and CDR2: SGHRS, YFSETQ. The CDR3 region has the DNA TGCGCCAGCAGCTGGACAGGGGACTTCTCTGGGGCCAACGTCCTGACTTTC. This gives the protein CASSWTGDFSGANVLTF.

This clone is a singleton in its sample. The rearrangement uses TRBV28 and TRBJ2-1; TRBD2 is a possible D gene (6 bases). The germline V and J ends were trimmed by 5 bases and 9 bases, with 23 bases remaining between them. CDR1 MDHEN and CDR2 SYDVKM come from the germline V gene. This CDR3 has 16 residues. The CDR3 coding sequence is TGTGCCAGCAGTCCCCTTTCCCCGGGAGAAGCCGGTGAGCAGTTCTTC. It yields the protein CASSPLSPGEAGEQFF.

The CDR3: CASSERIDRGYQETQYF. The CDR3 nucleotides are TGTGCCAGCAGTGAACGAATCGACAGGGGGTACCAAGAGACCCAGTACTTC. V is TRBV25-1 and J is TRBJ2-5, with 9 bases aligning to TRBD1. The CDR3 loop spans 17 amino acids. V gave up 2 bases and J gave up 0 bases; unmatched junction bases: 7. From germline, CDR1 is MGHDK and CDR2 SYGVNS. The full variable domain, with the rest looked up from reference TRBV25-1 and TRBJ2-5, is EADIYQTPRYLVIGTGKKITLECSQTMGHDKMYWYQQDPGMELHLIHYSYGVNSTEKGDLSSESTVSRIRTEHFPLTLESARPSHTSQYLCASSERIDRGYQETQYFGPGTRLLVL.

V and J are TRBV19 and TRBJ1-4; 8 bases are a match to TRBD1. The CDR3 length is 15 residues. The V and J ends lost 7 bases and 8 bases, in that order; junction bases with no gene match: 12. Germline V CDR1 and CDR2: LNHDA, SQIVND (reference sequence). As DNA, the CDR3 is TGTGCCAGTACCGATAGGGACAGGATTGGGGAAAAACTGTTTTTT. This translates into CASTDRDRIGEKLFF.

Here the CDR3 DNA reads TGCGCCAGCAGCTTAACTAGCGAGCGTGAGCAGTTCTTC. Amino acids: CASSLTSEREQFF. The chain employs TRBV5-1 and TRBJ2-1; TRBD2 aligns across 7 bases. Germline V gene lookup returns CDR1 SGHRS and CDR2 YFSETQ. The CDR3 consists of 13 residues. J gave up 9 bases and V 2 bases, and 5 bases lay outside the gene matches.

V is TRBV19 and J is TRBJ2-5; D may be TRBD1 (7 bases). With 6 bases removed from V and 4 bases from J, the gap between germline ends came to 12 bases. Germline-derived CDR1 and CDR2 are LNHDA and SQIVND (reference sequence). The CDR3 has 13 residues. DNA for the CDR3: TGTGCCAGTAGCCAGGGGGGCGGAGAGACCCAGTACTTC. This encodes CASSQGGGETQYF.

The CDR3 region is CASSPSTDTQYF. In DNA, the CDR3 is TGTGCCAGCAGTCCAAGCACAGATACGCAGTATTTT. J is TRBJ2-3 and V is TRBV6-5; D is unclear. This CDR3 comprises 12 residues. Germline CDR1 and CDR2: MNHEY and SVGAGI. V dropped 5 bases and J dropped 0 bases, with 3 bases sitting between them.

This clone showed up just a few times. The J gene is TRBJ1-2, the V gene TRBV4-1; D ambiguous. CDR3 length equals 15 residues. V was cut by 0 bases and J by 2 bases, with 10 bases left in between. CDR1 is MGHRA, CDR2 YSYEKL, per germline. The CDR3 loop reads CASSQDLAGNYGYTF. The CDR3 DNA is TGCGCCAGCAGCCAAGATTTGGCAGGCAACTATGGCTACACCTTC.

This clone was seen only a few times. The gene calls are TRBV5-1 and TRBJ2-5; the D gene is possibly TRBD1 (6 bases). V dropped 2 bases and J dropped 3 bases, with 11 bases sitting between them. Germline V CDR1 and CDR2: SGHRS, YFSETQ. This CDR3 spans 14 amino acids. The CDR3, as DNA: TGCGCCAGCAGCTTCTCCCAGGGGAAAGAGACCCAGTACTTC. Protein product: CASSFSQGKETQYF.

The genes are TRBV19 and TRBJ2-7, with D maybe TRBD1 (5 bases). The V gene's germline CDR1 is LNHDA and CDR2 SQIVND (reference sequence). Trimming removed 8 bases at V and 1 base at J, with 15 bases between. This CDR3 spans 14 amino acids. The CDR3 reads CASSPGWISYEQYF. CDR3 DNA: TGTGCCAGTTCCCCAGGGTGGATTTCCTACGAGCAGTACTTC.

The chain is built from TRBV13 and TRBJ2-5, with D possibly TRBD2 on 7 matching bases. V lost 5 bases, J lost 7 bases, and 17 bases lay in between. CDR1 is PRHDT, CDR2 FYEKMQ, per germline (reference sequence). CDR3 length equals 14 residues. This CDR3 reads CASSPLLRGGTQYF. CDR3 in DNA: TGTGCCAGCAGCCCTCTTCTGAGGGGGGGGACCCAGTACTTC. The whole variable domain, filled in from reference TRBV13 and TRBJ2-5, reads AAGVIQSPRHLIKEKRETATLKCYPIPRHDTVYWYQQGPGQDPQFLISFYEKMQSDKGSIPDRFSAQQFSDYHSELNMSSLELGDSALYFCASSPLLRGGTQYFGPGTRLLVL.

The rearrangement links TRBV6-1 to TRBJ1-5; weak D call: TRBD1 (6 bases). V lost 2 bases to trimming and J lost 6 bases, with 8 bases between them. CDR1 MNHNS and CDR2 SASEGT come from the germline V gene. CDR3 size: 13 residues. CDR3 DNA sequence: TGTGCCAGCAGTGAACCAGGGGTTCAGCCCCAGCATTTT. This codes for CASSEPGVQPQHF.

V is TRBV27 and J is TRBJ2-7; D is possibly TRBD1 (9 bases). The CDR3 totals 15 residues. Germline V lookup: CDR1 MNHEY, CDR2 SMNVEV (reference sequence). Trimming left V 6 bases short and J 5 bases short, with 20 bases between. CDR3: CASRIAGQGQNEQYF. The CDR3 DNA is TGTGCCAGCAGGATAGCGGGACAGGGTCAAAACGAGCAGTACTTC.

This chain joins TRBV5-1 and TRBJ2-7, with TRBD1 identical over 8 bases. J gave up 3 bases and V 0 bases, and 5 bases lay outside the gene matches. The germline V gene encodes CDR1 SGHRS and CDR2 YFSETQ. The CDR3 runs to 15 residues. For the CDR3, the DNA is TGCGCCAGCAGCTTGGGACGGACAGGGAACTACGAGCAGTACTTC. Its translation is CASSLGRTGNYEQYF.

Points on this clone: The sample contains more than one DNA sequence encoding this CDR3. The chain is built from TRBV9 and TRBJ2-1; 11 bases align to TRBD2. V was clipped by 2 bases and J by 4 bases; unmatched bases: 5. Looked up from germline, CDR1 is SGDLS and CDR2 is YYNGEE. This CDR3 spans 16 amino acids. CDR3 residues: CASSVTGTSGYNEQFF. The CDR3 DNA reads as TGTGCCAGCAGCGTTACCGGGACTAGCGGATACAATGAGCAGTTCTTC.

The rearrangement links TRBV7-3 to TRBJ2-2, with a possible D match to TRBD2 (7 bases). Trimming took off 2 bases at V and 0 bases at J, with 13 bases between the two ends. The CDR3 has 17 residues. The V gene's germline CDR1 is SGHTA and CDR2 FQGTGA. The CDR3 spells CASSLLGGGPNTGELFF. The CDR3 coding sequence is TGTGCCAGCAGCTTATTAGGGGGAGGGCCGAACACCGGGGAGCTGTTTTTT.

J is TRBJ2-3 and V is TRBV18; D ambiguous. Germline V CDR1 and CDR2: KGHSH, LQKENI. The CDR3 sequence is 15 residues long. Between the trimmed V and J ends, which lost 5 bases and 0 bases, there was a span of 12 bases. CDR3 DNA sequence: TGTGCCAGCTCAAGCGTCGGATCTAGCACAGATACGCAGTATTTT. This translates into CASSSVGSSTDTQYF.

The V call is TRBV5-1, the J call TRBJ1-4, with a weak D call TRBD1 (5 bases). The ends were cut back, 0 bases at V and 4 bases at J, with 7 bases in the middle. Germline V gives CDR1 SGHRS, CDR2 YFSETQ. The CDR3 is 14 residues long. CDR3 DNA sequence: TGCGCCAGCAGCTTGGGACAGTTTAATGAAAAACTGTTTTTT. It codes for CASSLGQFNEKLFF.

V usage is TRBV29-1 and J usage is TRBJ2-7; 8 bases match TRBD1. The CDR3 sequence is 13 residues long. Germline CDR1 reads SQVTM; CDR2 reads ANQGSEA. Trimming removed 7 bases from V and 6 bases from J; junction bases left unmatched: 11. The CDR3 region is CSGLQGVPSEQYF. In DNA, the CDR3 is TGCAGCGGGCTACAGGGGGTCCCTTCCGAGCAGTACTTC.

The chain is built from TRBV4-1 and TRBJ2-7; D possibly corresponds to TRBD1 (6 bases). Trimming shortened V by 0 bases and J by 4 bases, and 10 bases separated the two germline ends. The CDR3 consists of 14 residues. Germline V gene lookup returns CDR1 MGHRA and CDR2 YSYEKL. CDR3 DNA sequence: TGCGCCAGCAGCCAAGAAGAGGGGGAATACGAGCAGTACTTC. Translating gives CASSQEEGEYEQYF.

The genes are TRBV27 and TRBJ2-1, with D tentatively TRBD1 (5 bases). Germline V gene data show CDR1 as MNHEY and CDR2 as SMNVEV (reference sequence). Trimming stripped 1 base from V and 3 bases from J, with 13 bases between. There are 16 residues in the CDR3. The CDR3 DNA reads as TGTGCCAGCAGTTTATATAGGGCAGGGCTCTACAATGAGCAGTTCTTC. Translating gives CASSLYRAGLYNEQFF.

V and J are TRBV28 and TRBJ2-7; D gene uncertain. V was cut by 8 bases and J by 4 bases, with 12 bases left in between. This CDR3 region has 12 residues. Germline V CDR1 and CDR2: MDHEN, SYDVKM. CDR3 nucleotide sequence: TGTGCCAGCGGCAACACCCCGTACGAGCAGTACTTC. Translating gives CASGNTPYEQYF. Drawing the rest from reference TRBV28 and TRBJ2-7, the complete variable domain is DVKVTQSSRYLVKRTGEKVFLECVQDMDHENMFWYRQDPGLGLRLIYFSYDVKMKEKGDIPEGYSVSREKKERFSLILESASTNQTSMYLCASGNTPYEQYFGPGTRLTVT.

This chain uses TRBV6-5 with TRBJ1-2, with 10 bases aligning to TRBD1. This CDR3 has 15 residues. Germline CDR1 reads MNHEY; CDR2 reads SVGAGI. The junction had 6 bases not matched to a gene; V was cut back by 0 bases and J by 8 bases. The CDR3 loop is CASSYSSGTGEGYTF. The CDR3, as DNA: TGTGCCAGCAGTTACTCGAGTGGGACAGGGGAGGGCTACACCTTC.

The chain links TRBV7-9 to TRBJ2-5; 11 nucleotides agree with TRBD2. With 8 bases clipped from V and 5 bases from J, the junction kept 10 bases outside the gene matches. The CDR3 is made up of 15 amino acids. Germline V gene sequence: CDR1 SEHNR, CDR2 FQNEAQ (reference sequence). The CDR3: CASRGLAGGGETQYF. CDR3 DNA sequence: TGTGCCAGCCGAGGGCTAGCGGGAGGTGGGGAGACCCAGTACTTC.

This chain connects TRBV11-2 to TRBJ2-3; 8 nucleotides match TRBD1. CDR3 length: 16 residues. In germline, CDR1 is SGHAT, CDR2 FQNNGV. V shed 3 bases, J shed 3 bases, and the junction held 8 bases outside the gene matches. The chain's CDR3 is CASSFADREGTDTQYF. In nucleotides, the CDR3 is TGTGCCAGCAGCTTCGCGGACAGGGAAGGAACAGATACGCAGTATTTT.

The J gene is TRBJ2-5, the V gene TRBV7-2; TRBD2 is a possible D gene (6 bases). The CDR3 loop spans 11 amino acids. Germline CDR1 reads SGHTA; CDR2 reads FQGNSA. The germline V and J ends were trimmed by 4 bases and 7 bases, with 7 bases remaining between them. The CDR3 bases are TGTGCCAGCAGCTCCGGGGGGACCCAGTACTTC. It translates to CASSSGGTQYF.

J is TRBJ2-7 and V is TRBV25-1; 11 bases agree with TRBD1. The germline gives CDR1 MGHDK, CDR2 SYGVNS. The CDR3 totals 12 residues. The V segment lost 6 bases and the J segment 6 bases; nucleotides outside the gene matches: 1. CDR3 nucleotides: TGTGCCAGCAGGGACAGGGGGCTCGAGCAGTACTTC. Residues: CASRDRGLEQYF.